The 32 T cell receptor beta chains presented below share a single source sample, sequenced in a study of blood T cell repertoires in COVID-19. The repertoire was sequenced with immunoSEQ multiplex PCR; TCRdb's copy has only in-frame clones and lacks some. The table has about 62,000 clones, more than 80% seen once. The sequencing input was peripheral blood. These receptors originate from a woman older than 75 with acute or convalescent COVID-19.

The sample holds one count of this clone. The gene calls are TRBV10-1 and TRBJ2-7, with TRBD2 identical over 7 bases. V dropped 0 bases and J dropped 4; count of bases not matched to a gene: 6. Looked up from germline, CDR1 is WNHNN and CDR2 is SYGVQD (reference sequence). This CDR3 comprises 15 residues. CDR3 region: CASSESMAGEYEQYF. CDR3 nucleotides: TGCGCCAGCAGTGAGTCAATGGCGGGGGAATACGAGCAGTACTTC.

This chain joins TRBV19 and TRBJ1-3; possible D gene TRBD1, 5 bases. Deletions cut 9 bases from V and 0 bases from J, with 24 bases between. There are 18 residues in the CDR3. CDR1 and CDR2 from the germline V gene are LNHDA and SQIVND (reference sequence). The CDR3 bases are TGTGCCAGGCCCCCGAGACCCGGGACTTTGGGCTCTGGAAACACCATATATTTT. Translation: CARPPRPGTLGSGNTIYF.

The chain links TRBV5-1 to TRBJ2-2; the match to TRBD2 covers 11 bases. The CDR3 has 18 amino acids. The junction had 6 bases not matched to a gene; V was cut back by 0 bases and J by 2 bases. Germline CDR1 and CDR2: SGHRS and YFSETQ. As DNA, the CDR3 is TGCGCCAGCAGCTTGGATCTAGCGGGGGGCGGTAACACCGGGGAGCTGTTTTTT. The encoded protein is CASSLDLAGGGNTGELFF.

This chain connects TRBV6-5 to TRBJ2-2; D is possibly TRBD2 (6 bases). V was cut by 3 bases and J by 6 bases, with 14 bases left in between. The CDR3 contains 15 residues. Germline loops: CDR1 MNHEY, CDR2 SVGAGI. Here the CDR3 DNA reads TGTGCCAGCAGTTATAAAATTACTAGCTCCGGGGAGCTGTTTTTT. Protein product: CASSYKITSSGELFF.

This sequence joins TRBV10-3 and TRBJ2-5; TRBD1 matches at 10 bases. The germline V gene encodes CDR1 ENHRY and CDR2 SYGVKD. With V trimmed by 8 bases and J by 4 bases, 10 bases remained unmatched. This CDR3 contains 15 residues. The CDR3 sequence: CAISSGQGRPETQYF. In nucleotides, the CDR3 is TGTGCCATCTCCTCGGGACAGGGGCGGCCAGAGACCCAGTACTTC.

This chain joins TRBV19 and TRBJ2-3; tentatively, D is TRBD2 (5 bases). This CDR3 has 13 amino acids. V was shortened by 9 bases and J by 0 bases, with 10 bases between the two germline ends. CDR1 is LNHDA and CDR2 is SQIVND in the germline V gene (reference sequence). The CDR3 loop is CASRGFSTDTQYF. CDR3 DNA: TGTGCCAGCCGGGGATTTAGCACAGATACGCAGTATTTT.

J is TRBJ1-1 and V is TRBV14; unclear D gene. The CDR3 contains 13 residues. The V end was cut by 0 bases, the J end by 4 bases, with 6 bases between. CDR1 and CDR2 (germline): SGHDN, FVKESK. The CDR3 reads CASSQDRTTEAFF. The CDR3 region has the DNA TGTGCCAGCAGCCAAGATAGAACCACTGAAGCTTTCTTT. Drawing the rest from reference TRBV14 and TRBJ1-1, the complete variable domain is EAGVTQFPSHSVIEKGQTVTLRCDPISGHDNLYWYRRVMGKEIKFLLHFVKESKQDESGMPNNRFLAERTGGTYSTLKVQPAELEDSGVYFCASSQDRTTEAFFGQGTRLTVV.

The V gene is TRBV7-2, the J gene TRBJ2-3; D may be TRBD1 (6 bases). This CDR3 comprises 15 residues. Germline loops: CDR1 SGHTA, CDR2 FQGNSA. V shed 5 bases and J shed 0 bases, with 12 bases lying between them. The CDR3 is CASSLRDTSTDTQYF. The CDR3 nucleotides read TGTGCCAGCAGCCTTAGGGACACTAGCACAGATACGCAGTATTTT.

The chain links TRBV19 to TRBJ2-4; D gene uncertain. Trimming removed 5 bases from V and 1 base from J, with 12 bases in between. Germline V gene lookup returns CDR1 LNHDA and CDR2 SQIVND (reference sequence). CDR3 size: 15 residues. The CDR3 here is CASSVPLAAKNIQYF. CDR3 in DNA: TGTGCCAGTAGTGTTCCCCTGGCCGCCAAAAACATTCAGTACTTC.

A note on this clone: The identical CDR3 is also encoded by other nucleotide sequences in the sample. This chain uses TRBV7-9 with TRBJ2-3; D is possibly TRBD2 (5 bases). In germline, CDR1 is SEHNR, CDR2 FQNEAQ (reference sequence). The CDR3 is 16 residues long. Trimming left V 1 base short and J 0 bases short, with 11 bases between. DNA for the CDR3: TGTGCCAGCAGCTTAGATCTTGCGGGTAGCACAGATACGCAGTATTTT. This encodes CASSLDLAGSTDTQYF.

The chain couples TRBV5-4 to TRBJ2-1, with 12 bases fitting TRBD2. Germline trimming cut 3 bases from V and 5 bases from J; bases unmatched to any gene: 6. This CDR3 comprises 16 residues. Germline V gene sequence: CDR1 SGHNT, CDR2 YYREEE (reference sequence). CDR3 DNA: TGTGCCAGCAGCTCCCCTAGCGGGGGGGCTGACAATGAGCAGTTCTTC. As protein: CASSSPSGGADNEQFF.

This sequence joins TRBV5-1 and TRBJ1-4; D not resolved. CDR1 is SGHRS, CDR2 YFSETQ, per germline. CDR3 length: 16 amino acids. V lost 1 base and J lost 0, with 10 bases in between. CDR3 region: CASSLWEIATNEKLFF. Here the CDR3 DNA reads TGCGCCAGCAGCTTGTGGGAGATTGCAACTAATGAAAAACTGTTTTTT.

The rearrangement links TRBV7-8 to TRBJ2-1, with D tentatively TRBD2 (6 bases). Germline CDR1 and CDR2: SGHVS and FQNEAQ. The CDR3 has 16 amino acids. V dropped 5 bases and J dropped 4 bases, with 18 bases sitting between them. The DNA of the CDR3 is TGTGCCAGCAGCGTGCCCGGGACGGGGGTTTACAATGAGCAGTTCTTC. Its protein product is CASSVPGTGVYNEQFF. Filled out from reference TRBV7-8 and TRBJ2-1, the complete variable domain reads GAGVSQSPRYKVAKRGQDVALRCDPISGHVSLFWYQQALGQGPEFLTYFQNEAQLDKSGLPSDRFFAERPEGSVSTLKIQRTQQEDSAVYLCASSVPGTGVYNEQFFGPGTRLTVL.

CDR3 bases: TGCGCCAGCAGCTTGGCCGCAGAATTGAACACTGAAGCTTTCTTT. Its translation: CASSLAAELNTEAFF. The chain employs TRBV5-1 and TRBJ1-1, with D uncertain. Trimming pared 0 bases from V and 0 bases from J, leaving 9 bases between. Germline-derived CDR1 and CDR2 are SGHRS and YFSETQ. CDR3 length equals 15 residues.

In its sample, this clone was seen once. Other DNA sequences in this sample translate to the same CDR3. V gene TRBV3-1 (or the pseudogene TRBV3-2) combines with J gene TRBJ2-3, with D unclear. The germline gives CDR1 LGHDT, CDR2 YNNKEL (reference sequence). V lost 0 bases to trimming and J lost 6 bases, with 7 bases between them. The CDR3 is made up of 13 amino acids. The CDR3 is CASSQDPRDTQYF. The DNA for the CDR3 is TGTGCCAGCAGCCAAGATCCCCGGGATACGCAGTATTTT.

J is TRBJ2-7 and V is TRBV27, with 7 bases that match TRBD2. Germline V lookup: CDR1 MNHEY, CDR2 SMNVEV (reference sequence). The CDR3 has 16 residues. V trimming: 3 bases; J trimming: 4 bases; junction bases outside the gene matches: 12. The chain's CDR3 is CASSLKFLAENYEQYF. CDR3 DNA sequence: TGTGCCAGCAGTTTGAAGTTCCTAGCGGAAAATTACGAGCAGTACTTC.

Worth noting for this clone: Other DNA sequences in the same sample also yield this CDR3. The chain combines TRBV5-1 with TRBJ2-2, with a possible D match to TRBD1 (6 bases). Trimming left V 4 bases short and J 0 bases short, with 16 bases between. This CDR3 has 17 residues. Germline CDR1 and CDR2: SGHRS and YFSETQ. CDR3 region: CASSPGRDTANTGELFF. CDR3 sequence (DNA): TGCGCCAGCAGCCCGGGACGGGACACCGCGAACACCGGGGAGCTGTTTTTT.

The rearrangement uses TRBV4-1 and TRBJ1-1; a possible D gene is TRBD1 (5 bases). In germline, CDR1 is MGHRA, CDR2 YSYEKL. Trimming removed 1 base from V and 5 bases from J, with 11 bases in between. The CDR3 covers 14 residues. Here the CDR3 DNA reads TGCGCCAGCAGCCAAGTTGGGGCTTTAACTGAAGCTTTCTTT. This translates into CASSQVGALTEAFF.

This clone was observed once. The chain couples TRBV5-1 to TRBJ1-1; D unclear. This CDR3 is 12 amino acids long. CDR1 is SGHRS and CDR2 is YFSETQ in the germline V gene. Trimming stripped 5 bases from V and 4 bases from J, with 9 bases between. CDR3 bases: TGCGCCAGCAGGAAGGAGAGCACTGAAGCTTTCTTT. Protein product: CASRKESTEAFF.

The V and J genes are TRBV5-6 and TRBJ1-1, with a possible D match to TRBD1 (6 bases). This CDR3 comprises 14 residues. Trimming took 2 bases from V and 1 from J, leaving 9 bases between them. CDR1 is SGHDT, CDR2 YYEEEE, per germline. The CDR3 reads CASSLVTGNTEAFF. The DNA of the CDR3 is TGTGCCAGCAGCTTAGTGACAGGGAACACTGAAGCTTTCTTT.

This chain uses TRBV3-1 (or the pseudogene TRBV3-2) with TRBJ2-2, with D possibly TRBD1 on 5 matching bases. The CDR3 totals 17 residues. V was pared by 0 bases and J by 4 bases, with 15 bases between. Germline CDR1 LGHDT, CDR2 YNNKEL (reference sequence). This CDR3 reads CASSQDRRLGPTGELFF. As DNA, the CDR3 is TGTGCCAGCAGCCAAGATCGAAGACTGGGGCCCACCGGGGAGCTGTTTTTT.

This clone was found a few times. The CDR3 DNA reads as TGTGCCACCGGGTTATTTGGAGGAAATCAGCCCCAGCATTTT. Translating gives CATGLFGGNQPQHF. V usage is TRBV19 and J usage is TRBJ1-5; D unclear. From germline, CDR1 is LNHDA and CDR2 SQIVND (reference sequence). Trimming left V 10 bases short and J 4 bases short, with 17 bases between. The CDR3 sequence is 14 residues long.

This sequence joins TRBV29-1 and TRBJ2-1; tentatively, D is TRBD2 (5 bases). This CDR3 has 12 residues. Germline-derived CDR1 and CDR2 are SQVTM and ANQGSEA. V was pared by 2 bases and J by 8 bases, with 10 bases between. CDR3 region: CSVESSGDEQFF. CDR3 DNA: TGCAGCGTTGAATCATCCGGGGATGAGCAGTTCTTC.

The rearrangement links TRBV6-1 to TRBJ1-3; D remains unclear. V was clipped by 3 bases and J by 0 bases, with 12 bases between them. The germline V gene encodes CDR1 MNHNS and CDR2 SASEGT. CDR3 length equals 16 residues. CDR3 in DNA: TGTGCCAGCAGTGACTACGGCGGCCCCTCTGGAAACACCATATATTTT. This gives the protein CASSDYGGPSGNTIYF.

This sequence joins TRBV21-1 and TRBJ2-6; TRBD2 was called by the table and not checked on the DNA. TRBV21-1 is a pseudogene segment. The CDR3 runs 17 residues. The CDR3 DNA reads TGTGCCAGCAGCGAAGGGACCGGGATTTCTGGGGCCAACGTCCTGACTTTC. Its protein product is CASSEGTGISGANVLTF.

V is TRBV6-5 and J is TRBJ1-1, with D hard to call. Trimming took off 6 bases at V and 6 bases at J, with 14 bases between the two ends. CDR3 length: 13 residues. Per the germline V gene, CDR1 is MNHEY and CDR2 is SVGAGI. The CDR3 nucleotides read TGTGCCAGCAGCCATATCCGGGAGTCTGAAGCTTTCTTT. This translates into CASSHIRESEAFF.

This clone appeared once. The chain uses TRBV3-1 (or the pseudogene TRBV3-2) and TRBJ2-7; D ambiguous. With 4 bases removed from V and 6 bases from J, the gap between germline ends came to 16 bases. The CDR3 has 14 amino acids. Germline CDR1 and CDR2: LGHDT and YNNKEL (reference sequence). CDR3 protein: CASSPLNTVGEQYF. As DNA, the CDR3 is TGTGCCAGCAGCCCCCTCAATACAGTGGGCGAGCAGTACTTC.

On this clone: One junction end disagrees with the germline gene, perhaps due to a read error. The CDR3 spells CASSPQGASNQPQHF. Written as DNA, the CDR3 is TGTGCCAGCTCGCCACAGGGGGCAAGCAATCAGCCCCAGCATTTT. V gene TRBV18 combines with J gene TRBJ1-5; 9 nucleotides match TRBD1. This CDR3 has 15 residues. Looked up from germline, CDR1 is KGHSH and CDR2 is LQKENI.

The rearrangement links TRBV2 to TRBJ2-2; D is perhaps TRBD1 (6 bases). The CDR3 covers 14 residues. Germline V CDR1 and CDR2: SNHLY, FYNNEI. Trimming removed 2 bases at V and 4 bases at J, with 8 bases between. CDR3 amino acids: CASSEQGFTGELFF. The CDR3 nucleotides read TGTGCCAGCAGTGAACAGGGGTTCACCGGGGAGCTGTTTTTT. The entire variable domain, with the rest obtained from reference TRBV2 and TRBJ2-2, is as follows: EPEVTQTPSHQVTQMGQEVILRCVPISNHLYFYWYRQILGQKVEFLVSFYNNEISEKSEIFDDQFSVERPDGSNFTLKIRSTKLEDSAMYFCASSEQGFTGELFFGEGSRLTVL.

The chain combines TRBV9 with TRBJ1-3; no definite D call. The CDR3 loop spans 13 amino acids. Trimming pared 4 bases from V and 0 bases from J, leaving 5 bases between. CDR1 is SGDLS and CDR2 is YYNGEE in the germline V gene. CDR3 nucleotides: TGTGCCAGCAGCTACAACTCTGGAAACACCATATATTTT. It yields the protein CASSYNSGNTIYF.

The V call is TRBV14, the J call TRBJ2-5; no definite D call. The CDR3 contains 16 residues. The germline V gene encodes CDR1 SGHDN and CDR2 FVKESK. V was cut by 4 bases and J by 1 base, with 16 bases left in between. DNA of the CDR3: TGTGCCAGCAGCCCCGTCAGACATTTCCTCCAAGAGACCCAGTACTTC. Its protein product is CASSPVRHFLQETQYF.

The J gene is TRBJ1-2, the V gene TRBV5-1, with 7 bases identical to TRBD1. V was pared by 0 bases and J by 7 bases, with 6 bases of the junction left unmatched. Germline loops: CDR1 SGHRS, CDR2 YFSETQ. The CDR3 consists of 14 residues. In nucleotides, the CDR3 is TGCGCCAGCAGCTTGGATGGACAGGCCCCTGGCTACACCTTC. Translation: CASSLDGQAPGYTF.